This TCR beta chain was captured by sequencing in a study of cytomegalovirus exposure and HLA in healthy donors. CDR1 and CDR2 (germline): SGHTA, FQGTGA. This CDR3 has 13 amino acids. Trimming took 5 bases from V and 2 from J; bases not matched to a gene: 2. The primer mix had 60 Vbeta and 13 Jbeta primers. Clones were sequenced by immunoSEQ multiplex PCR, and TCRdb holds only the in-frame ones, with some missing. The sample lists 70,000 to 100,000 clones, 65% to 85% occurring once. The rearrangement uses TRBV7-3 and TRBJ1-2; 7 nucleotides line up with TRBD1. The specimen was PBMCs. This sequence originates from a man aged 18-30 years in good health and CMV-seronegative. CDR3 DNA: TGTGCCAGCAGCCCGGGACAGAACTATGGCTACACCTTC. It encodes CASSPGQNYGYTF.